The 14 T cell receptor beta chains listed next were all sequenced from one sample in a study of T cells in Graves' hyperthyroidism and ophthalmopathy. The source material, RNA transcripts, was used to amplify TCR beta CDR3 regions. Primed by the HTBI set, a first-round RT-PCR was run on the TCR CDR3. TCRdb used MiXCR to reprocess the multiplex PCR reads, holding one entry per CDR3 protein. The sample lists around 500,000 distinct CDR3 sequences, about 16% occurring once. The sample was blood. Source of these receptors: a woman under 40 with Graves' ophthalmopathy.

This clonotype was recorded at least ten times. J is TRBJ1-1 and V is TRBV6-5, with D perhaps matching TRBD1 (5 bases). The CDR3 is 14 residues long. V dropped 2 bases and J dropped 3 bases, with 10 bases sitting between them. The germline V gene has CDR1 MNHEY and CDR2 SVGAGI. For the CDR3, the DNA is TGTGCCAGCAGTTACACTCGAGGGGACACTGAAGCTTTCTTT. Residues: CASSYTRGDTEAFF.

The sample holds many counts of this clonotype. The chain combines TRBV12-3 or TRBV12-4 with TRBJ2-1, with D perhaps being TRBD1 or TRBD2 (5 bases each). This CDR3 is built from 15 residues. V gave up 5 bases and J gave up 0 bases, with 11 bases separating them. DNA for the CDR3: TGTGCCAGCAGTCGGTTGGGGACCTCCTACAATGAGCAGTTCTTC. Translated, it gives CASSRLGTSYNEQFF.

This clonotype was recorded many times. V is TRBV7-9 and J is TRBJ2-5; no reliable D call. The V end was cut by 4 bases, the J end by 2 bases, with 23 bases between. Germline CDR1 reads SEHNR; CDR2 reads FQNEAQ (reference sequence). The CDR3 totals 18 residues. The CDR3 loop is CASSSPPSTVAQQETQYF. CDR3 sequence (DNA): TGTGCCAGCAGCTCCCCACCCAGCACGGTGGCACAACAAGAGACCCAGTACTTC.

This clonotype was recorded at least ten times. The genes are TRBV7-8 and TRBJ2-7; perhaps TRBD2 as D (7 bases). CDR3 length: 16 residues. Germline V gene sequence: CDR1 SGHVS, CDR2 FQNEAQ. The V gene lost 5 bases and the J gene lost 3 bases, with 20 bases spanning the gap. The CDR3 is CASSLSSPGGFYEQYF. CDR3 DNA sequence: TGTGCCAGCAGCCTCTCCTCCCCGGGGGGCTTCTACGAGCAGTACTTC.

In this sample, this clonotype turned up a few times. V is TRBV3-1 and J is TRBJ1-2; possibly TRBD1 for D (5 bases). V was clipped by 3 bases and J by 1 base, with 15 bases between them. The CDR3 runs 16 residues. Germline loops: CDR1 LGHDT, CDR2 YNNKEL (reference sequence). This CDR3 reads CASSQPLGGINYGYTF. DNA of the CDR3: TGTGCCAGCAGCCAGCCCCTGGGGGGAATTAACTATGGCTACACCTTC.

This chain links TRBV12-5 with TRBJ2-2, with D uncertain. The germline V gene encodes CDR1 LGHNT and CDR2 FRNRAP. Trimming took 0 bases from V and 1 from J, leaving 9 bases between them. The CDR3 loop spans 16 amino acids. The CDR3 loop is CASGLVIGQNTGELFF. CDR3 DNA: TGTGCTAGTGGTTTGGTAATTGGGCAGAACACCGGGGAGCTGTTTTTT.

This chain links TRBV28 with TRBJ2-3, with TRBD2 identical over 11 bases. Losses at the gene ends were 6 bases for V and 9 bases for J; bases not matched to a gene: 14. The germline gives CDR1 MDHEN, CDR2 SYDVKM. The CDR3 loop spans 16 amino acids. For the CDR3, the DNA is TGTGCCAGCAGCCATGTACTAGCGGGGGTCTTGGGGACGCAGTATTTT. It codes for CASSHVLAGVLGTQYF.

The chain combines TRBV7-6 with TRBJ2-2; TRBD2 matches 11 bases. The CDR3 sequence is 15 residues long. With V trimmed by 5 bases and J by 5 bases, 4 bases remained unmatched. Germline CDR1 and CDR2: SGHVS and FNYEAQ. The CDR3 region is CASSPSGRWTGELFF. The CDR3 nucleotides read TGTGCCAGCAGCCCTAGCGGGAGGTGGACCGGGGAGCTGTTTTTT.

This clonotype was detected ten times or more. The chain carries TRBV9 and TRBJ2-2; D remains ambiguous. The V gene's germline CDR1 is SGDLS and CDR2 YYNGEE. The CDR3 is 13 amino acids. V was pared by 0 bases and J by 4 bases, with 4 bases between. CDR3 loop: CASSVEVTGELFF. For the CDR3, the DNA is TGTGCCAGCAGCGTAGAAGTCACCGGGGAGCTGTTTTTT.

This clonotype showed up just a few times. The CDR3 loop is CASSRSGKNNKGQLFF. CDR3 DNA: TGTGCCAGCAGCCGAAGCGGGAAAAACAACAAAGGGCAGCTGTTTTTT. This chain links TRBV4-2 with TRBJ2-2; 7 nucleotides align to TRBD2. The germline gives CDR1 LGHNA, CDR2 YNFKEQ. V dropped 4 bases and J dropped 12; count of bases not matched to a gene: 17. The CDR3 totals 16 residues.

This clonotype was recorded a few times. This chain links TRBV3-1 with TRBJ2-7; D uncertain. The CDR3 runs to 14 residues. Trimming cost V 0 bases and J 8 bases, with 14 bases left between them. From germline, CDR1 is LGHDT and CDR2 YNNKEL (reference sequence). The CDR3 protein is CASSQDHVGSKQYF. The CDR3 DNA reads TGTGCCAGCAGCCAAGATCATGTGGGATCGAAGCAGTACTTC.

The chain combines TRBV19 with TRBJ2-2; TRBD1 is a possible D gene (5 bases). With 5 bases removed from V and 3 bases from J, the gap between germline ends came to 7 bases. CDR3 length: 13 residues. The germline V gene has CDR1 LNHDA and CDR2 SQIVND (reference sequence). CDR3: CASSRTHTGELFF. In nucleotides, the CDR3 is TGTGCCAGTAGTCGGACACACACCGGGGAGCTGTTTTTT.

The chain uses TRBV6-9 and TRBJ2-3; 9 bases are a match to TRBD2. The CDR3 sequence is 15 residues long. Germline V CDR1 and CDR2: MNHGY, SVAAGI. V lost 3 bases, J lost 6 bases, and 7 bases stayed unmatched. CDR3 nucleotide sequence: TGTGCCAGCAGTTACAGGCGGGAGGGCCGGGATACGCAGTATTTT. Protein: CASSYRREGRDTQYF.

This clonotype came up many times. The genes are TRBV11-3 and TRBJ1-1, with D possibly matching TRBD1 (5 bases). Trimming pared 3 bases from V and 5 bases from J, leaving 13 bases between. The CDR3 sequence is 14 residues long. Germline-derived CDR1 and CDR2 are SGHNT and YENEEA. CDR3 sequence (DNA): TGTGCCAGCAGCTTCGGTGGGGCCGAGACTGAAGCTTTCTTT. Translating it yields CASSFGGAETEAFF.